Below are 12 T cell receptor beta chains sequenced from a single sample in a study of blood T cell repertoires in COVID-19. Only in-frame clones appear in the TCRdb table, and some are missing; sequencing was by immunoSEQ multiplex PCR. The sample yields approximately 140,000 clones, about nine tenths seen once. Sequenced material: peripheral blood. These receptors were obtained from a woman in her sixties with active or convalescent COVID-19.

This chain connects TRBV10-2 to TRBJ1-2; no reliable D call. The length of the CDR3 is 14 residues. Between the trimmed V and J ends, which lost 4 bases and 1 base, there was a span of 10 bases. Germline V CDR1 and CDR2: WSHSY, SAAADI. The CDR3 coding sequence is TGCGCCAGCAGTGCCTCGGGGTTTAACTATGGCTACACCTTC. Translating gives CASSASGFNYGYTF.

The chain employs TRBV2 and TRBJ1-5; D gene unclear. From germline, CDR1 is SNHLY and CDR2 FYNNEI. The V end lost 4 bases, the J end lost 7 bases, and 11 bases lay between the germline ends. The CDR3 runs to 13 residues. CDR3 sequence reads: CASSAGVRQPQHF. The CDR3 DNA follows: TGTGCCAGCAGTGCCGGGGTCAGGCAGCCCCAGCATTTT.

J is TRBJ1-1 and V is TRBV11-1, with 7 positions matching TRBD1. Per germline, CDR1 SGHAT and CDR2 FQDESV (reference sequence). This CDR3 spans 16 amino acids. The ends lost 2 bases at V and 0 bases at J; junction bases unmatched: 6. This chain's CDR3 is CASSLLGQPMNTEAFF. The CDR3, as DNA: TGTGCCAGCAGCTTATTGGGACAGCCTATGAACACTGAAGCTTTCTTT.

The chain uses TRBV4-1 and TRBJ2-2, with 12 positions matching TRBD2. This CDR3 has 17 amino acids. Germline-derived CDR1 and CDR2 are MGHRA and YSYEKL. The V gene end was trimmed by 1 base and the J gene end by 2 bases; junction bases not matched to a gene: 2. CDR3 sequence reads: CASSQGLAGVNTGELFF. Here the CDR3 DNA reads TGCGCCAGCAGCCAAGGACTAGCGGGGGTAAACACCGGGGAGCTGTTTTTT.

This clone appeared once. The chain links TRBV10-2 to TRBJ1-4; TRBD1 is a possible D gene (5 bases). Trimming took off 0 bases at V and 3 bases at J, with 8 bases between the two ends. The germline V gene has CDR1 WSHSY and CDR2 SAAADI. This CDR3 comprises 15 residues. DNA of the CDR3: TGCGCCAGCAGTGAGTCTTCAGGGTCTAATGAAAAACTGTTTTTT. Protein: CASSESSGSNEKLFF.

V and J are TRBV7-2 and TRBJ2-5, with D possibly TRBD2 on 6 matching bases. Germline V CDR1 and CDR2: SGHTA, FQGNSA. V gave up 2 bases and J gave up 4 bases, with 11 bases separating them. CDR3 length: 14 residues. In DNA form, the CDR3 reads TGTGCCAGCAGCTTACGCCGGGGAGGAGAGACCCAGTACTTC. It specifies CASSLRRGGETQYF. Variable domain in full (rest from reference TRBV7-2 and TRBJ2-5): GAGVSQSPSNKVTEKGKDVELRCDPISGHTALYWYRQSLGQGLEFLIYFQGNSAPDKSGLPSDRFSAERTGGSVSTLTIQRTQQEDSAVYLCASSLRRGGETQYFGPGTRLLVL.

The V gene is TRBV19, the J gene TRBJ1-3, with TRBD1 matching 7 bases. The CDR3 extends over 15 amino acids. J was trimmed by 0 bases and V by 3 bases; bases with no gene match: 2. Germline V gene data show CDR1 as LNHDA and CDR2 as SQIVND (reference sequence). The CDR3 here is CASSMTGNSGNTIYF. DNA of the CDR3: TGTGCCAGTAGTATGACAGGGAACTCTGGAAACACCATATATTTT.

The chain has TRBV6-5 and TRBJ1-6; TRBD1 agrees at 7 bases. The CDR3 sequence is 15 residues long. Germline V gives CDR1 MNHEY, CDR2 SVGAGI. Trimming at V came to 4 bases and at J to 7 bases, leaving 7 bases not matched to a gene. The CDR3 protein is CASSSETGWNSPLHF. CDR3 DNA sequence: TGTGCCAGCAGTTCGGAGACAGGGTGGAATTCACCCCTCCACTTT.

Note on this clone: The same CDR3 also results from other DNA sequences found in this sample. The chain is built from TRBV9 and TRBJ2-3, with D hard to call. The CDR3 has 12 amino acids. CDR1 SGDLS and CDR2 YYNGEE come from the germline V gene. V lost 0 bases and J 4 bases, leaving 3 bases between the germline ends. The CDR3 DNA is TGTGCCAGCAGCGTAGCGGCAGATACGCAGTATTTT. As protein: CASSVAADTQYF.

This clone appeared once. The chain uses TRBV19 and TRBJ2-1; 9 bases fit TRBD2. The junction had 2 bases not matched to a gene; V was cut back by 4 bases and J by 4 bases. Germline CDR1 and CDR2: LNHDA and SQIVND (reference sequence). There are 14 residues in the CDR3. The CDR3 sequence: CASSRLAGYNEQFF. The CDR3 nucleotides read TGTGCCAGTAGTAGGCTAGCGGGGTACAATGAGCAGTTCTTC.

Here the CDR3 reads CAWALTGRTEAFF. The CDR3, as DNA: TGTGCCTGGGCGCTGACAGGGCGGACTGAAGCTTTCTTT. This rearrangement joins TRBV30 to TRBJ1-1; 7 nucleotides line up with TRBD1. After removal of 5 bases from V and 5 bases from J, the junction contained 8 bases not matched to a gene. Germline V gene data show CDR1 as GTSNPN and CDR2 as SVGIG (reference sequence). This CDR3 has 13 residues.

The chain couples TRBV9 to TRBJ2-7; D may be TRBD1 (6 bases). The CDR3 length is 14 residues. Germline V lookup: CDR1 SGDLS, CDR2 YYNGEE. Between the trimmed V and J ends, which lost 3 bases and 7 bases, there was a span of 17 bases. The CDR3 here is CASSAGTPQEEQYF. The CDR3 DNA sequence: TGTGCCAGCAGCGCGGGGACACCACAGGAAGAGCAGTACTTC.